This TCR beta chain stems from a study of PD-1 blockade in classical Hodgkin lymphoma. Time point of the sample: cycle 4 day 1 (C4D1), after around six weeks of nivolumab. With no exception, relapse followed autologous stem cell transplantation in all patients, and brentuximab vedotin exposure varied. Magnetic negative selection purified CD4+ T cells from thawed PBMCs. The CDR3 covers 16 residues. CDR1 is MGHRA, CDR2 YSYEKL, per germline. Unmatched junction bases numbered 2, after V lost 2 bases and J lost 4 bases. The assay was immunoSEQ multiplex PCR, and TCRdb's table has in-frame clones only and misses some. This sample yields 10,000 to 15,000 clones, of which about four fifths are seen a single time; about 0.88% belongs to the top ten.

The origin of this receptor is a human donor with classical Hodgkin lymphoma. The V and J genes are TRBV4-1 and TRBJ2-2; TRBD2 agrees at 12 bases. The sequenced sample was CD4+ T cells from blood, obtained before the fourth cycle of nivolumab. CDR3 region: CASSQLTSGSTGELFF. The CDR3 DNA is TGCGCCAGCAGCCAACTGACTAGCGGGAGCACCGGGGAGCTGTTTTTT.